This TCR beta chain originates from a study of T cell responses to AZD1222 COVID-19 vaccine. V gave up 3 bases and J gave up 2 bases, with 11 bases separating them. In germline, CDR1 is LGHDT, CDR2 YNNKEL (reference sequence). The CDR3 is 15 residues long. Sequencing was performed with immunoSEQ multiplex PCR; in TCRdb, only in-frame clones are kept and a portion is missing. The sample shows 140,000 to 150,000 clones, around nine tenths of them seen only once. This clone was seen once. The chain joins TRBV3-1 (or the pseudogene TRBV3-2) to TRBJ2-1; D ambiguous. This sequence originates from an adult in good health. Sequencing used peripheral blood, obtained on day 0 of MenACWY control vaccination. The CDR3 sequence is CASSHTGLAYNEQFF. CDR3 nucleotide sequence: TGTGCCAGCAGCCACACGGGCCTAGCCTACAATGAGCAGTTCTTC.